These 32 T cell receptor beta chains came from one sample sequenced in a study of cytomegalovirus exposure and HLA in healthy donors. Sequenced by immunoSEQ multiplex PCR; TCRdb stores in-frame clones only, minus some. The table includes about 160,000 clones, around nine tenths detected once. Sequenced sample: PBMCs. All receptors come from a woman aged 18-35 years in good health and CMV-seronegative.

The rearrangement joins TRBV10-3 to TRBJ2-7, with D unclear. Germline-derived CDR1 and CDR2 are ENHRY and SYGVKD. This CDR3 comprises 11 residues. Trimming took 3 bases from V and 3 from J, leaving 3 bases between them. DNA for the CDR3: TGTGCCATCAGTGATAACTACGAGCAGTACTTC. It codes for CAISDNYEQYF.

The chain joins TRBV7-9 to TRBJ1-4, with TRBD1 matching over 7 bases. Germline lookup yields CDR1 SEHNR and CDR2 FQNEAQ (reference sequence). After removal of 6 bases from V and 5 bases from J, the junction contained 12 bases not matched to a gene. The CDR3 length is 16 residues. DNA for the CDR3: TGTGCCAGCAGTCCCCTCCGGGGACAGACCAATGAAAAACTGTTTTTT. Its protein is CASSPLRGQTNEKLFF.

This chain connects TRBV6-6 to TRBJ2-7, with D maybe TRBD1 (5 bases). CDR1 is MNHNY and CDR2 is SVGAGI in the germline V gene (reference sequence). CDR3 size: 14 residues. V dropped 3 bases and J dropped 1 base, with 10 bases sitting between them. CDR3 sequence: CASSYRSGSYEQYF. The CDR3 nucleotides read TGTGCCAGCAGTTATCGTTCAGGGTCCTACGAGCAGTACTTC.

CDR3 sequence: CASSGTGGFYNEQFF. CDR3 in DNA: TGCGCCAGCAGCGGGACAGGGGGCTTTTACAATGAGCAGTTCTTC. The chain employs TRBV5-1 and TRBJ2-1, with 12 positions matching TRBD1. In germline, CDR1 is SGHRS, CDR2 YFSETQ. CDR3 length: 15 amino acids. Losses at the gene ends were 4 bases for V and 4 bases for J; bases not matched to a gene: 3.

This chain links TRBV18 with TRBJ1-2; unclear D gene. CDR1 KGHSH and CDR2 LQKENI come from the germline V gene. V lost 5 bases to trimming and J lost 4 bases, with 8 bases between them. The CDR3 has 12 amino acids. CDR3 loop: CASSSPGYGYTF. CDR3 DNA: TGTGCCAGCTCAAGCCCTGGCTATGGCTACACCTTC.

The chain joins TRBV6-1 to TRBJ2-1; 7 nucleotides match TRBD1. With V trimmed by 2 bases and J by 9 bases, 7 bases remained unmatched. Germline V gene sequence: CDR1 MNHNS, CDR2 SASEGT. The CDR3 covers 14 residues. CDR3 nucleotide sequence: TGTGCCAGCAGTGAAAGGCCAGGGGGTTCTGAGCAGTTCTTC. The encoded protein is CASSERPGGSEQFF.

CDR3 region: CATSSPGLVFEQFF. The DNA of the CDR3 is TGTGCCACCAGCAGCCCGGGACTAGTGTTCGAGCAGTTCTTC. This sequence joins TRBV15 and TRBJ2-1; TRBD2 matches at 8 bases. V trimming: 3 bases; J trimming: 10 bases; junction bases outside the gene matches: 8. The CDR3 covers 14 residues. Germline V gene data show CDR1 as LNHNV and CDR2 as YYDKDF (reference sequence).

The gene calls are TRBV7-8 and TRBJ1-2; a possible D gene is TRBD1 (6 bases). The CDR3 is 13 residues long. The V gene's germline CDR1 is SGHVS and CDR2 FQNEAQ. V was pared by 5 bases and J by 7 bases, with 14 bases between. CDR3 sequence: CASSDRTAVGYTF. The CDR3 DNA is TGTGCCAGCAGCGACAGGACAGCGGTTGGCTACACCTTC.

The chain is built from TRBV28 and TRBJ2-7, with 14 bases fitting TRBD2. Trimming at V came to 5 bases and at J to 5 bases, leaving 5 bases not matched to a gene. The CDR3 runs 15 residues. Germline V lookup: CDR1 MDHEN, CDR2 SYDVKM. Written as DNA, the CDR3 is TGTGCCAGCAGTCTCGGGACTAGCGGGAGCAACGAGCAGTACTTC. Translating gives CASSLGTSGSNEQYF.

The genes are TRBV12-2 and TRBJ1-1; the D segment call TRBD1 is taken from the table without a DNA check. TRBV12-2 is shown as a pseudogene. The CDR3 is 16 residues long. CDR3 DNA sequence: TGTGCAAGTCGCCCACGCGTGGACAGGGGAGTTTGCAAAGCTTTCTTT. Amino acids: CASRPRVDRGVCKAFF.

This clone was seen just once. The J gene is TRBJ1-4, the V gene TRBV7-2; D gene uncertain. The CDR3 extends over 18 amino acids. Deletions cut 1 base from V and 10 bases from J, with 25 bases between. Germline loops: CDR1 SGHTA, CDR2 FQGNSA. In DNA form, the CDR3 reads TGTGCCAGCAGCTTAGTAGGCGACCCGGGGATTTCAATGGGAAAACTGTTTTTT. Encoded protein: CASSLVGDPGISMGKLFF.

The CDR3 region has the DNA TGTGCCAGCAGTTTAGGAGGGGATTTATCTGGAAACACCATATATTTT. This encodes CASSLGGDLSGNTIYF. The genes are TRBV28 and TRBJ1-3; D may be TRBD1 (5 bases). V lost 2 bases and J lost 1, with 12 bases in between. Germline V gene lookup returns CDR1 MDHEN and CDR2 SYDVKM. The CDR3 length is 16 residues. The complete variable domain, with remaining parts taken from reference TRBV28 and TRBJ1-3, reads DVKVTQSSRYLVKRTGEKVFLECVQDMDHENMFWYRQDPGLGLRLIYFSYDVKMKEKGDIPEGYSVSREKKERFSLILESASTNQTSMYLCASSLGGDLSGNTIYFGEGSWLTVV.

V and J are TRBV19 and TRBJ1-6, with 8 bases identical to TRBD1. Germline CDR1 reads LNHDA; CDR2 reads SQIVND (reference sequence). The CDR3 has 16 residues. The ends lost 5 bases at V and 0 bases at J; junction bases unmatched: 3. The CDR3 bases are TGTGCCAGTAGTTCCACAGGGGGCTCCTATAATTCACCCCTCCACTTT. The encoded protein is CASSSTGGSYNSPLHF.

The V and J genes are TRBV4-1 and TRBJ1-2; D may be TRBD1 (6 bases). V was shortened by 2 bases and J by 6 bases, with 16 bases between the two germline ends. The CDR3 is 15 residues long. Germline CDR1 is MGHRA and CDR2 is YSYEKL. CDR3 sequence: CASSQKDSAKDGYTF. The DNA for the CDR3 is TGCGCCAGCAGCCAAAAGGACAGCGCAAAAGATGGCTACACCTTC.

CDR3 in amino acids: CASRGTSGGAWETQYF. DNA for the CDR3: TGTGCCAGCAGGGGGACTAGCGGGGGGGCCTGGGAGACCCAGTACTTC. The chain employs TRBV27 and TRBJ2-5, with 16 bases matching TRBD2. Germline V gene data show CDR1 as MNHEY and CDR2 as SMNVEV (reference sequence). V lost 6 bases and J lost 5; bases outside the gene matches: 6. The CDR3 sequence is 16 residues long.

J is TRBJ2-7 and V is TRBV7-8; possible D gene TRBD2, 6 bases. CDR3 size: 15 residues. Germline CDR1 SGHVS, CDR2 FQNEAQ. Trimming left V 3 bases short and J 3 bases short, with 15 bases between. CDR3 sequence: CASSLLRDSLYEQYF. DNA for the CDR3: TGTGCCAGCAGCTTGCTAAGGGACTCACTCTACGAGCAGTACTTC.

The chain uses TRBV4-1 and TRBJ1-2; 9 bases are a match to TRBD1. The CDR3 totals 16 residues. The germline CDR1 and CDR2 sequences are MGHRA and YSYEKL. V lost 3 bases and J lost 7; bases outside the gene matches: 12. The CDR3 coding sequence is TGCGCCAGCAGCCAGGTCTTACAACAGGGGGCGGTTGGCTACACCTTC. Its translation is CASSQVLQQGAVGYTF.

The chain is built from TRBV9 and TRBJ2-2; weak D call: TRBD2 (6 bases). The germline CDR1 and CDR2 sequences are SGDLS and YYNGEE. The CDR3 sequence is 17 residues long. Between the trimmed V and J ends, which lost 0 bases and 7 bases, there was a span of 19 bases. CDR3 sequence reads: CASSVEGGLLQGGELFF. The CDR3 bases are TGTGCCAGCAGCGTAGAAGGAGGGCTTTTGCAGGGCGGGGAGCTGTTTTTT. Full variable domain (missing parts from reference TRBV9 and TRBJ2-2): DSGVTQTPKHLITATGQRVTLRCSPRSGDLSVYWYQQSLDQGLQFLIQYYNGEERAKGNILERFSAQQFPDLHSELNLSSLELGDSALYFCASSVEGGLLQGGELFFGEGSRLTVL.

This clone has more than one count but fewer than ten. The CDR3 nucleotides read TGTGCCAGCCTGAGACCGACAGGGATCGGTACTAGCACAGATACGCAGTATTTT. It encodes CASLRPTGIGTSTDTQYF. The chain uses TRBV2 and TRBJ2-3; TRBD1 matches at 7 bases. Germline V gene lookup returns CDR1 SNHLY and CDR2 FYNNEI. V shed 8 bases, J shed 0 bases, and the junction held 17 bases outside the gene matches. The CDR3 sequence is 18 residues long. Supplemented by reference TRBV2 and TRBJ2-3, the full variable domain reads EPEVTQTPSHQVTQMGQEVILRCVPISNHLYFYWYRQILGQKVEFLVSFYNNEISEKSEIFDDQFSVERPDGSNFTLKIRSTKLEDSAMYFCASLRPTGIGTSTDTQYFGPGTRLTVL.

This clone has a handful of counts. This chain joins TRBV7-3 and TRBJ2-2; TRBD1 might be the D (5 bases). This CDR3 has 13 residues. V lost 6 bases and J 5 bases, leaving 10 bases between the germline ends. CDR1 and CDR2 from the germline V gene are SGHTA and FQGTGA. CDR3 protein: CASRAGWTGELFF. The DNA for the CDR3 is TGTGCCAGCAGGGCAGGGTGGACCGGGGAGCTGTTTTTT.

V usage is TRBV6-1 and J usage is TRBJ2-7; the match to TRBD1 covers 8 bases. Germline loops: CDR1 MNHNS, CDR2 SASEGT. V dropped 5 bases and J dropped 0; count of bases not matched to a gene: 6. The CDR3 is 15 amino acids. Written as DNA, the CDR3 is TGTGCCAGCAGTTTTAACAGGGGGATCTCCTACGAGCAGTACTTC. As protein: CASSFNRGISYEQYF.

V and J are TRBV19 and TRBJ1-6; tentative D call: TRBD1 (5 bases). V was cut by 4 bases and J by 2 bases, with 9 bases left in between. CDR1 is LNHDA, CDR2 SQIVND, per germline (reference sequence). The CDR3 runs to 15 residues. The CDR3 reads CASSKGRTYNSPLHF. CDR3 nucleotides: TGTGCCAGTAGTAAGGGGCGCACCTATAATTCACCCCTCCACTTT.

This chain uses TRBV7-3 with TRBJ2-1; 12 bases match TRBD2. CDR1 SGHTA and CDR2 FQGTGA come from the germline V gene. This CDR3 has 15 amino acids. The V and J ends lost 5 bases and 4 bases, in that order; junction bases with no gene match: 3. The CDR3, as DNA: TGTGCCAGCAGCCCTAGCGGGGGGGCTTACAATGAGCAGTTCTTC. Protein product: CASSPSGGAYNEQFF.

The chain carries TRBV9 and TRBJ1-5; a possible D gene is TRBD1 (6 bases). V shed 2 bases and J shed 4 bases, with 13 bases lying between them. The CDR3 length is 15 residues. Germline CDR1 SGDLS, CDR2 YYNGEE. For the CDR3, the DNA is TGTGCCAGCAGCGTGGGGACCCAGGGGAATCAGCCCCAGCATTTT. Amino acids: CASSVGTQGNQPQHF. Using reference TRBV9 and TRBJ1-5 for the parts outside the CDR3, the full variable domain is DSGVTQTPKHLITATGQRVTLRCSPRSGDLSVYWYQQSLDQGLQFLIQYYNGEERAKGNILERFSAQQFPDLHSELNLSSLELGDSALYFCASSVGTQGNQPQHFGDGTRLSIL.

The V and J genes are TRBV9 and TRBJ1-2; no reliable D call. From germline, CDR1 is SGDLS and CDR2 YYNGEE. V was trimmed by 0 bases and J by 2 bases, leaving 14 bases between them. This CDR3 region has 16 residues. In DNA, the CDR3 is TGTGCCAGCAGCGTAGATAGCCAGATACCCAACTATGGCTACACCTTC. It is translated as CASSVDSQIPNYGYTF.

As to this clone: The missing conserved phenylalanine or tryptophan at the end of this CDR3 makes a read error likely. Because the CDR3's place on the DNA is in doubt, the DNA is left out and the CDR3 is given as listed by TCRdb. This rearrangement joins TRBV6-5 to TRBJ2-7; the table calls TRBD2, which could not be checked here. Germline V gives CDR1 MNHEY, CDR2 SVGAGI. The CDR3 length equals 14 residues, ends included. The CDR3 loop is CASSMTSGRASFHA.

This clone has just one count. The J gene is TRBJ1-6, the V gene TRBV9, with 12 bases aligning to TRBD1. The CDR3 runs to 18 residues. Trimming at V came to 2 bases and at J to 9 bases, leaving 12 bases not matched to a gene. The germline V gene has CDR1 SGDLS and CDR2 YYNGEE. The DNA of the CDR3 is TGTGCCAGCAGCGTTGGACCAGGGACAGGGGGCTTAGGTTCACCCCTCCACTTT. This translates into CASSVGPGTGGLGSPLHF. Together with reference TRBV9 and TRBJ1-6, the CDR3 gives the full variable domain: DSGVTQTPKHLITATGQRVTLRCSPRSGDLSVYWYQQSLDQGLQFLIQYYNGEERAKGNILERFSAQQFPDLHSELNLSSLELGDSALYFCASSVGPGTGGLGSPLHFGNGTRLTVT.

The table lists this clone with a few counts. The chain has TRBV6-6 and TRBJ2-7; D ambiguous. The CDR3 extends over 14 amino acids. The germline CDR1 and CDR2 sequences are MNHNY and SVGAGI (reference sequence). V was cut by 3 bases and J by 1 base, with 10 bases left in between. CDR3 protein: CASSYKQLSYEQYF. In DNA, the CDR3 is TGTGCCAGCAGTTATAAACAGCTTTCCTACGAGCAGTACTTC.

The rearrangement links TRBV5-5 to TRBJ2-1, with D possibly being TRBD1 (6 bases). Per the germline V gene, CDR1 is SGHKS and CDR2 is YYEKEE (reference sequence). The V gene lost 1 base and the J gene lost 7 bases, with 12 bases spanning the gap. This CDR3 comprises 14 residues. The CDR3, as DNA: TGTGCCAGCAGCTTGCCACAGGGATCGAATGAGCAGTTCTTC. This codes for CASSLPQGSNEQFF.

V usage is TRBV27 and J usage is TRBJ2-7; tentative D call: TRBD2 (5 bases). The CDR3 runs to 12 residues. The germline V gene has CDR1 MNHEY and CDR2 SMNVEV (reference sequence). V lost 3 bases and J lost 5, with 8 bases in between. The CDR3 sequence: CASSFAGNEQYF. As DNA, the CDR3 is TGTGCCAGCAGTTTCGCGGGCAACGAGCAGTACTTC.

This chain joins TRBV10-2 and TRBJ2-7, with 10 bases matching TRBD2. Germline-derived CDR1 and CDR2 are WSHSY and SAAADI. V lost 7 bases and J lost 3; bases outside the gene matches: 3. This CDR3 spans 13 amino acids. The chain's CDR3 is CASMPSGGYEQYF. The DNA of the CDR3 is TGCGCCAGCATGCCTAGCGGGGGCTACGAGCAGTACTTC.

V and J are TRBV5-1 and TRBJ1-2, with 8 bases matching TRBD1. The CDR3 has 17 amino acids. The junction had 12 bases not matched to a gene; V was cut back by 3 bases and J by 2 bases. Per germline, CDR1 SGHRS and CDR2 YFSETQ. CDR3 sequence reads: CASSSSGTGAPNYGYTF. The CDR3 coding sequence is TGCGCCAGCAGCTCTTCAGGGACAGGAGCCCCAAACTATGGCTACACCTTC.